The 24 T cell receptor beta chains below all came from one sample that was sequenced in a study of spatial heterogeneity in lung cancer. Each CDR3 protein is one row after TCRdb ran MiXCR on the 5' RACE reads. The table has thousands of distinct CDR3 sequences, under 9% seen once. The sample's time point: sample taken at primary tumor resection. Whole RNA was taken from tumor, nontumor lung or frozen PBMC; it was then sequenced unsorted. Here the sequenced sample was PBMCs, taken at surgery. Receptors were obtained from a male donor with early-stage non-small cell lung cancer.

This clonotype was seen many times. The library was designed around alpha chains, so this beta chain is a stray read whose abundance carries little weight. The chain couples TRBV2 to TRBJ2-3; no reliable D call. The CDR3 length is 14 residues. Trimming cost V 1 base and J 3 bases, with 8 bases left between them. Germline V gives CDR1 SNHLY, CDR2 FYNNEI. CDR3 protein: CASSEVRPTDTQYF. CDR3 coding DNA: TGTGCCAGCAGTGAAGTGCGGCCAACAGATACGCAGTATTTT.

By frequency in the sample, this clonotype is medium-sized. For a library built for alpha chains, this beta chain is a stray read; little rests on its size. This sequence joins TRBV10-3 and TRBJ2-7, with 9 nucleotides matching TRBD1. J gave up 7 bases and V 7 bases, and 8 bases lay outside the gene matches. Germline V gene sequence: CDR1 ENHRY, CDR2 SYGVKD. CDR3 size: 13 residues. The CDR3 DNA reads TGTGCCATCAACAACGACAGGGGGAGGGAGCAGTACTTC. This translates into CAINNDRGREQYF.

This clonotype was seen repeatedly, ten times or more. The library was designed around alpha chains, so this beta chain is a stray read whose abundance carries little weight. V usage is TRBV25-1 and J usage is TRBJ2-4, with a weak D call TRBD1 (6 bases). CDR1 MGHDK and CDR2 SYGVNS come from the germline V gene. Trimming took 3 bases from V and 1 from J, leaving 7 bases between them. CDR3 length: 14 residues. The CDR3 DNA reads TGTGCCAGCAGTGAGCAGGGGGCCAAAAACATTCAGTACTTC. Translation: CASSEQGAKNIQYF.

Many counts were recorded for this clonotype. In a library made to pick up alpha chains, this beta chain is a stray read with a size that means little. This rearrangement joins TRBV3-1 to TRBJ1-1; the match to TRBD1 covers 7 bases. V gave up 2 bases and J gave up 0 bases; unmatched junction bases: 6. The CDR3 contains 16 residues. Germline values: CDR1 LGHDT, CDR2 YNNKEL (reference sequence). The CDR3 loop is CASSQRPDRVNTEAFF. In DNA, the CDR3 is TGTGCCAGCAGCCAAAGACCAGACAGGGTGAACACTGAAGCTTTCTTT.

At least ten counts were recorded for this clonotype. The library was designed around alpha chains, so this beta chain is a stray read whose abundance carries little weight. The J gene is TRBJ1-4, the V gene TRBV20-1; D is uncertain. Trimming shortened V by 5 bases and J by 7 bases, and 8 bases separated the two germline ends. CDR1 DFQATT and CDR2 SNEGSKA come from the germline V gene (reference sequence). The CDR3 spans 11 residues. The CDR3 reads CSASKGEKLFF. The DNA of the CDR3 is TGCAGTGCTTCCAAGGGTGAAAAACTGTTTTTT.

Ten or more counts support this clonotype. The junction shows a germline mismatch at one end, possibly a read error. With the library built for alpha chains, this beta chain is off target and its frequency is not meaningful. V is TRBV2 and J is TRBJ2-1, with D perhaps TRBD2 (5 bases). Germline V lookup: CDR1 SNHLY, CDR2 FYNNEI. CDR3 size: 14 residues. DNA of the CDR3: TGTGCCAGCAGTGAAATGGACTCCAACAATGAGCAGTTCTTC. It yields the protein CASSEMDSNNEQFF.

This clonotype has a count of ten or more. The library was designed around alpha chains, so this beta chain is a stray read whose abundance carries little weight. The chain employs TRBV2 and TRBJ1-5; D remains ambiguous. The V end lost 8 bases, the J end lost 3 bases, and 11 bases lay between the germline ends. CDR3 length: 13 residues. Germline V gene sequence: CDR1 SNHLY, CDR2 FYNNEI. The CDR3 sequence: CASAREDNQPQHF. The CDR3 bases are TGTGCCAGCGCTCGGGAGGACAATCAGCCCCAGCATTTT.

This clonotype was seen repeatedly, ten times or more. Because this beta chain is a stray read in a library intended to capture alpha chains, its abundance should not be given much weight. This chain uses TRBV28 with TRBJ1-2; 7 bases are shared with TRBD1. Germline V gene data show CDR1 as MDHEN and CDR2 as SYDVKM. The CDR3 spans 15 residues. Trimming cost V 5 bases and J 6 bases; bases outside gene matches: 12. The chain's CDR3 is CASSPIWTGLNGYTF. The CDR3 DNA reads TGTGCCAGCAGTCCCATTTGGACAGGCTTAAATGGCTACACCTTC.

This clonotype was seen repeatedly, ten times or more. The library was built for alpha chains, so this beta chain is an off-target read and its size means little. The chain links TRBV7-6 to TRBJ1-6; D gene uncertain. CDR1 is SGHVS and CDR2 is FNYEAQ in the germline V gene. Trimming pared 5 bases from V and 8 bases from J, leaving 10 bases between. CDR3 length equals 13 residues. CDR3 nucleotides: TGTGCCAGCAGCCTCACCGGGGATTCACCCCTCCACTTT. Amino acids: CASSLTGDSPLHF. Full variable domain (missing parts from reference TRBV7-6 and TRBJ1-6): GAGVSQSPRYKVTKRGQDVALRCDPISGHVSLYWYRQALGQGPEFLTYFNYEAQQDKSGLPNDRFSAERPEGSISTLTIQRTEQRDSAMYRCASSLTGDSPLHFGNGTRLTVT.

By proportion, this clonotype is medium-sized. This beta chain is an unintended read in a library built for alpha chains; its size means little. The J gene is TRBJ2-1, the V gene TRBV7-2; D uncertain. Germline values: CDR1 SGHTA, CDR2 FQGNSA. V was clipped by 5 bases and J by 8 bases, with 7 bases between them. This CDR3 is 11 amino acids long. The CDR3 protein is CASSDRDEQFF. CDR3 nucleotides: TGTGCCAGCAGCGATAGAGATGAGCAGTTCTTC.

This clonotype was picked up many times. This beta chain appears as a stray read in a library generated for alpha chains; its size is not informative. The J gene is TRBJ1-3, the V gene TRBV5-1; D gene ambiguous. Germline V gene sequence: CDR1 SGHRS, CDR2 YFSETQ. Trimming removed 0 bases at V and 0 bases at J, with 7 bases between. The CDR3 contains 15 residues. DNA of the CDR3: TGCGCCAGCAGCTTGGATGGCAGCTCTGGAAACACCATATATTTT. Residues: CASSLDGSSGNTIYF.

A word on this clonotype: This beta chain turned up in a library designed for alpha chains; as an off-target read, its abundance says little. V gene TRBV19 combines with J gene TRBJ2-1, with TRBD1 as a possible D gene (5 bases). CDR1 and CDR2 (germline): LNHDA, SQIVND (reference sequence). This CDR3 comprises 13 residues. V lost 6 bases to trimming and J lost 8 bases, with 14 bases between them. CDR3 residues: CASRQQAPHEQFF. The CDR3 bases are TGTGCCAGTAGACAACAGGCCCCACATGAGCAGTTCTTC.

This clonotype occurred many times. This beta chain is off target for a library built for alpha chains, so its abundance means little. The rearrangement uses TRBV4-1 and TRBJ1-4; TRBD1 aligns across 7 bases. The junction had 3 bases not matched to a gene; V was cut back by 0 bases and J by 5 bases. The CDR3 runs to 15 residues. Germline V gene lookup returns CDR1 MGHRA and CDR2 YSYEKL. The CDR3 DNA sequence: TGCGCCAGCAGCCAAGAAAGGGACAGAAATGAAAAACTGTTTTTT. Its translation: CASSQERDRNEKLFF.

This clonotype was recorded many times. The size of this beta chain means little, since it is a stray read in a library made for alpha chains. The rearrangement uses TRBV6-4 and TRBJ2-3; 9 bases match TRBD2. Looked up from germline, CDR1 is MRHNA and CDR2 is SNTAGT. The CDR3 has 16 residues. The V segment lost 4 bases and the J segment 6 bases; nucleotides outside the gene matches: 11. The CDR3 protein is CASSATEAGGSDTQYF. CDR3 nucleotide sequence: TGTGCCAGCAGTGCCACGGAGGCGGGAGGGTCCGATACGCAGTATTTT.

This clonotype was recorded many times. Being off target in a library aimed at alpha chains, this beta chain has a size of little meaning. V and J are TRBV3-1 and TRBJ2-1, with a weak D call TRBD2 (5 bases). Germline V gene data show CDR1 as LGHDT and CDR2 as YNNKEL (reference sequence). The CDR3 loop spans 13 amino acids. V was clipped by 1 base and J by 9 bases, with 10 bases between them. CDR3 DNA: TGTGCCAGCAGCCAAGGGAGAGGAGGTGAGCAGTTCTTC. Translating it yields CASSQGRGGEQFF.

This clonotype was seen a single time. Because this beta chain is a stray read in a library intended to capture alpha chains, its abundance should not be given much weight. The J gene is TRBJ1-3, the V gene TRBV12-3 or TRBV12-4, with unresolved D. The CDR3 is 15 residues long. V lost 3 bases and J lost 0, with 9 bases in between. The CDR3 region has the DNA TGTGCCAGCAGTTTTACTCCCGTCTCTGGAAACACCATATATTTT. Its protein is CASSFTPVSGNTIYF.

This clonotype has a count of ten or more. The library was designed around alpha chains, so this beta chain is a stray read whose abundance carries little weight. The J gene is TRBJ2-7, the V gene TRBV7-9; 7 positions match TRBD2. J was trimmed by 0 bases and V by 5 bases; bases with no gene match: 10. The CDR3 contains 16 residues. From germline, CDR1 is SEHNR and CDR2 FQNEAQ (reference sequence). The CDR3, as DNA: TGTGCCAGCAGCCCATCCCGGTCTAGCGGCTCCTACGAGCAGTACTTC. Translated: CASSPSRSSGSYEQYF.

This clonotype was detected ten times or more. This beta chain lies outside the target of a library built for alpha chains; its clone size means little. The V call is TRBV5-1, the J call TRBJ1-6, with 9 bases matching TRBD1. The V gene's germline CDR1 is SGHRS and CDR2 YFSETQ. Trimming at V came to 3 bases and at J to 4 bases, leaving 11 bases not matched to a gene. The CDR3 is 18 residues long. Here the CDR3 reads CASSSLGTGSSYNSPLHF. CDR3 coding DNA: TGCGCCAGCAGCTCTCTCGGGACAGGGAGCTCTTATAATTCACCCCTCCACTTT.

This clonotype has ten or more counts. In a library made to pick up alpha chains, this beta chain is a stray read with a size that means little. The chain couples TRBV7-9 to TRBJ1-2; the match to TRBD1 covers 8 bases. The CDR3 covers 14 residues. Germline V gene sequence: CDR1 SEHNR, CDR2 FQNEAQ (reference sequence). After removal of 5 bases from V and 2 bases from J, the junction contained 4 bases not matched to a gene. CDR3 coding DNA: TGTGCCAGCAGCGGTGGGGACAGGAACTATGGCTACACCTTC. Translating it yields CASSGGDRNYGYTF.

This clonotype has a handful of counts. With the library built for alpha chains, this beta chain is off target and its frequency is not meaningful. This sequence joins TRBV2 and TRBJ1-1; no clear D gene. Trimming took off 8 bases at V and 1 base at J, with 8 bases between the two ends. CDR1 and CDR2 from the germline V gene are SNHLY and FYNNEI. The CDR3 runs to 12 residues. The CDR3 DNA follows: TGTGCCAGCTGTCAAGAGAACACTGAAGCTTTCTTT. Its translation is CASCQENTEAFF.

This clonotype was seen many times. For a library built for alpha chains, this beta chain is a stray read; little rests on its size. The chain has TRBV12-3 or TRBV12-4 and TRBJ2-1, with 12 bases aligning to TRBD2. The J segment lost 8 bases and the V segment lost 6 bases, leaving 5 bases of the junction unmatched. The CDR3 is 14 residues long. CDR3 loop: CASSLTSGSDEQFF. The CDR3 DNA reads as TGTGCCAGCAGCCTGACTAGCGGGAGCGATGAGCAGTTCTTC.

Concerning this clonotype: This beta chain is a stray sequence in a library constructed for alpha chains; its clone size is not meaningful. The chain has TRBV19 and TRBJ1-6; D is possibly TRBD1 (5 bases). Germline assignment: CDR1 LNHDA and CDR2 SQIVND (reference sequence). CDR3 length equals 16 residues. The V and J ends lost 4 bases and 9 bases respectively, with 19 bases between them. In DNA, the CDR3 is TGTGCCAGTAGTACCTTAGGGACGGCGATCAGTTCACCCCTCCACTTT. It codes for CASSTLGTAISSPLHF.

This clonotype was found many times. This beta chain is an unintended read in a library built for alpha chains; its size means little. The rearrangement links TRBV11-2 to TRBJ2-2; 8 nucleotides line up with TRBD1. Trimming removed 7 bases from V and 3 bases from J; junction bases left unmatched: 7. Germline loops: CDR1 SGHAT, CDR2 FQNNGV. This CDR3 is 15 amino acids long. The CDR3 spells CASNPQGADTGELFF. The CDR3 DNA is TGTGCCAGCAACCCTCAGGGGGCTGACACCGGGGAGCTGTTTTTT.

Remarks on this clonotype: Being off target in a library aimed at alpha chains, this beta chain has a size of little meaning. The gene calls are TRBV3-2 and TRBJ2-2; the D call in the table, TRBD2, was not verified against the DNA. TRBV3-2 is deemed a pseudogene. The CDR3 loop spans 20 amino acids. The CDR3 sequence is CASSQQQGATSGRLTGELFF. The CDR3 coding sequence is TGTGCCAGCAGCCAACAACAGGGGGCGACTAGCGGGAGGCTCACCGGGGAGCTGTTTTTT.